The present TCR beta chain was sequenced within a study of control samples from healthy donors and cancer patients. Germline CDR1 and CDR2: SGHTA and FQGNSA. V dropped 5 bases and J dropped 0 bases, with 12 bases sitting between them. The CDR3 sequence is 15 residues long. Sequencing used immunoSEQ multiplex PCR; TCRdb keeps in-frame clones, though not all of them. This table has about 71,000 clones, 89% appearing once. The sequence was collected from a man aged 60-69 years with lung cancer. The V gene is TRBV7-2, the J gene TRBJ2-3, with no clear D. Sequencing was performed on PBMCs. The CDR3, as DNA: TGTGCCAGCAGCGCCTCTGAAGCTAGCACAGATACGCAGTATTTT. It is translated as CASSASEASTDTQYF. Drawing the rest from reference TRBV7-2 and TRBJ2-3, the complete variable domain is GAGVSQSPSNKVTEKGKDVELRCDPISGHTALYWYRQSLGQGLEFLIYFQGNSAPDKSGLPSDRFSAERTGGSVSTLTIQRTQQEDSAVYLCASSASEASTDTQYFGPGTRLTVL.